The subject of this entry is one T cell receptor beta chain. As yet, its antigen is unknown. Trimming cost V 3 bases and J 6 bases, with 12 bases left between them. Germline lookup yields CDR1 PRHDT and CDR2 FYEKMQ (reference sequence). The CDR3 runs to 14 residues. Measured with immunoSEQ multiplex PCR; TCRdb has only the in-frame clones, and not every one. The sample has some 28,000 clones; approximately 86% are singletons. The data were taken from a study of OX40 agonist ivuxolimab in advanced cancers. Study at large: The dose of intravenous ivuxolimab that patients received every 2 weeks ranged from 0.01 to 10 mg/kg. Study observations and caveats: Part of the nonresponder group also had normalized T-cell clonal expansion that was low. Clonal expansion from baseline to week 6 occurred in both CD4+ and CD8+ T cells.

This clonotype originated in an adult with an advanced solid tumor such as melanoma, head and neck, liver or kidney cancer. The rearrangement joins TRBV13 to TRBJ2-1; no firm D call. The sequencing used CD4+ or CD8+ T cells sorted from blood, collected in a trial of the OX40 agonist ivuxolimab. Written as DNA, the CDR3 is TGTGCCAGCAGCTTTTACGGGTGGGGCAATGAGCAGTTCTTC. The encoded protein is CASSFYGWGNEQFF.